One and the same sample provided the 8 T cell receptor beta chains below, sequenced in a study of vaccination and CD4 T cells after COVID-19 (dated by TCRdb to 2021 to 2024). The sample's treatment or condition label, in plain terms: approximately nine-day PBMC culture with coronavirus spike peptide pools or control peptides (ViraFEST assay). The method was PCR. The run used an Illumina iSeq 100. At the Johns Hopkins FTIC core, DNA from the cultured CD4+ T cells underwent TCR sequencing with the Oncomine TCR Beta short-read assay. The public reads were run again by TCRdb, first through fastp at Q25 and then through MiXCR, and only productive beta chains were kept. Rows with one shared CDR3 protein collapse into an entry with the most common genes and DNA. A total of 6,000 or so distinct CDR3 sequences appear in this sample, approximately 71% of them only once. Together, the top ten hold around 45% of the sample.

The antigens for these receptors are not known. Sequenced input: CD4+ T cells from blood, cultured in vitro. The source of these receptors is a human donor who had recovered from COVID-19.

The chain combines TRBV7-6 with TRBJ1-3, with D possibly TRBD1 on 6 matching bases. This CDR3 contains 17 residues. Per germline, CDR1 SGHVS and CDR2 FNYEAQ. Trimming took off 4 bases at V and 0 bases at J, with 16 bases between the two ends. The CDR3 nucleotides read TGTGCCAGCAGCTGGGGAGGGGGGCGACGCTCTGGAAACACCATATATTTT. Amino acids: CASSWGGGRRSGNTIYF.

The chain recombines TRBV11-1 with TRBJ2-2, with D tentatively TRBD1 (6 bases). Germline assignment: CDR1 SGHAT and CDR2 FQDESV (reference sequence). The CDR3 length is 16 residues. Trimming stripped 0 bases from V and 6 bases from J, with 14 bases between. The CDR3 DNA is TGTGCCAGCAGCTTAGCGGGGGCCAACGGGCCCGGGGAGCTGTTTTTT. As protein: CASSLAGANGPGELFF.

The J gene is TRBJ2-3, the V gene TRBV7-9; D possibly corresponds to TRBD2 (6 bases). The length of the CDR3 is 13 residues. The V gene lost 5 bases and the J gene lost 0 bases, with 6 bases spanning the gap. The germline V gene encodes CDR1 SEHNR and CDR2 FQNEAQ (reference sequence). DNA for the CDR3: TGTGCCAGCAGCCGGGGGAGCACAGATACGCAGTATTTT. Translating it yields CASSRGSTDTQYF.

The rearrangement links TRBV10-3 to TRBJ1-2; tentatively, D is TRBD1 (5 bases). V lost 4 bases, J lost 8 bases, and 8 bases lay in between. This CDR3 contains 11 residues. Germline CDR1 is ENHRY and CDR2 is SYGVKD. The DNA of the CDR3 is TGTGCCATCAGTGGGGGCGAGGGCTACACCTTC. Protein product: CAISGGEGYTF.

In DNA, the CDR3 is TGTGCCAGTAGTACACAGGGATACGAGCAGTACTTC. Amino acid sequence: CASSTQGYEQYF. The V and J genes are TRBV19 and TRBJ2-7; the D gene is possibly TRBD1 (6 bases). V lost 4 bases, J lost 4 bases, and 8 bases lay in between. The length of the CDR3 is 12 residues. Germline-derived CDR1 and CDR2 are LNHDA and SQIVND (reference sequence).

The chain combines TRBV7-2 with TRBJ1-6; no reliable D call. V lost 5 bases, J lost 1 base, and 9 bases lay in between. There are 15 residues in the CDR3. Looked up from germline, CDR1 is SGHTA and CDR2 is FQGNSA. For the CDR3, the DNA is TGTGCCAGCAGCCAAGATAAATCCTATAATTCACCCCTCCACTTT. This gives the protein CASSQDKSYNSPLHF. Based on the CDR3 plus reference TRBV7-2 and TRBJ1-6, the full variable domain is GAGVSQSPSNKVTEKGKDVELRCDPISGHTALYWYRQSLGQGLEFLIYFQGNSAPDKSGLPSDRFSAERTGGSVSTLTIQRTQQEDSAVYLCASSQDKSYNSPLHFGNGTRLTVT.

This clonotype occurred once. The chain is built from TRBV6-1 and TRBJ2-1; the D gene is possibly TRBD1 (5 bases). The CDR3 length is 12 residues. Trimming shortened V by 7 bases and J by 6 bases, and 10 bases separated the two germline ends. Germline V gives CDR1 MNHNS, CDR2 SASEGT. CDR3: CASNPTVNEQFF. The CDR3, as DNA: TGTGCCAGCAACCCGACAGTCAATGAGCAGTTCTTC.

The CDR3 protein is CASSTRDSYEQYF. As DNA, the CDR3 is TGTGCCAGCAGCACAAGGGACAGCTACGAGCAGTACTTC. The V and J genes are TRBV11-2 and TRBJ2-7, with 7 bases lining up with TRBD1. The ends lost 5 bases at V and 3 bases at J; junction bases unmatched: 4. The CDR3 has 13 residues. The germline V gene encodes CDR1 SGHAT and CDR2 FQNNGV.